Relative to its sample, the clone carrying this T cell receptor (beta chain) is medium-sized (0.01 to 0.1%). Its specificity is not known. Other DNA sequences in the sample encode the same CDR3. V dropped 0 bases and J dropped 0 bases, with 3 bases sitting between them. This CDR3 comprises 13 residues. CDR1 is MNHEY and CDR2 is SVGAGI in the germline V gene. Study processing details: Built for papillary thyroid cancer, a distant-metastasis classifier drew on CDR3 differences across clinicopathological groups. TCRdb re-analyzed the PCR reads using MiXCR. TCRdb, not the authors, supplied the V and J calls. The data contain roughly 9,500 clones, around 28% of them singletons. Until they underwent thyroid surgery, no patient had received any treatment. These data are taken from a study of metastatic and nonmetastatic thyroid tumors. Study context: From malignant and benign thyroid patients, repertoires in blood and in tumor or nodule tissue were compared.

Study results and limitations: Versus benign nodules, malignant thyroid tumors reportedly had significantly higher TCR beta diversity, in blood and tumor.

Sequenced input: tumor tissue. This receptor was obtained from a female donor with papillary thyroid cancer or a benign thyroid nodule (not recorded which). Some clones in this sample may be carry-over from other donors' samples. This rearrangement joins TRBV6-5 to TRBJ2-7; the D is unclear. This CDR3 reads CASSYSGSYEQYF. The CDR3 DNA sequence: TGTGCCAGCAGTTACTCCGGCTCCTACGAGCAGTACTTC.